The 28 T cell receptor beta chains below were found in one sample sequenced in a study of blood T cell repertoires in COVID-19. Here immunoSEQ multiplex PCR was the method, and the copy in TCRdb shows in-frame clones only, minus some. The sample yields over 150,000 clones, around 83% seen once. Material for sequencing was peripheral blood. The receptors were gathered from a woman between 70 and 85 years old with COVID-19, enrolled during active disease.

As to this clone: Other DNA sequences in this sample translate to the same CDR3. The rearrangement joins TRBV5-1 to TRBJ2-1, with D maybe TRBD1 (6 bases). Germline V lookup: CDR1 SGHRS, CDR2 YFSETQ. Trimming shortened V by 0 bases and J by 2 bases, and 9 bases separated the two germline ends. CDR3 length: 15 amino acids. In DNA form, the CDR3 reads TGCGCCAGCAGCTTGGAGGCAGGGGCCTACAATGAGCAGTTCTTC. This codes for CASSLEAGAYNEQFF. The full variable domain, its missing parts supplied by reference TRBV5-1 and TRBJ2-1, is KAGVTQTPRYLIKTRGQQVTLSCSPISGHRSVSWYQQTPGQGLQFLFEYFSETQRNKGNFPGRFSGRQFSNSRSEMNVSTLELGDSALYLCASSLEAGAYNEQFFGPGTRLTVL.

This chain's CDR3 is CASSSLLAGVLGELFF. DNA for the CDR3: TGTGCCAGCAGTTCATTACTAGCGGGGGTTCTTGGGGAGCTGTTTTTT. The chain links TRBV27 to TRBJ2-2, with 11 nucleotides matching TRBD2. Germline V gives CDR1 MNHEY, CDR2 SMNVEV (reference sequence). The CDR3 loop spans 16 amino acids. With 4 bases clipped from V and 8 bases from J, the junction kept 9 bases outside the gene matches.

The CDR3 nucleotides are TGTGCCAGCAGCTTAGTGAGTAGCGGGAGGGTCTACGAGCAGTACTTC. Residues: CASSLVSSGRVYEQYF. The rearrangement links TRBV7-2 to TRBJ2-7, with 11 bases that match TRBD2. V was pared by 1 base and J by 3 bases, with 5 bases of the junction left unmatched. The CDR3 runs 16 residues. Looked up from germline, CDR1 is SGHTA and CDR2 is FQGNSA.

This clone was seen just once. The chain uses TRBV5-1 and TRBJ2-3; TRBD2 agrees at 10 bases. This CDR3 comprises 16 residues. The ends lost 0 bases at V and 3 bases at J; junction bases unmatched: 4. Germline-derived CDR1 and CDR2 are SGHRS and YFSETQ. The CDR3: CASSLGASGSTDTQYF. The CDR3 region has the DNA TGCGCCAGCAGCTTGGGGGCTAGCGGGAGTACAGATACGCAGTATTTT.

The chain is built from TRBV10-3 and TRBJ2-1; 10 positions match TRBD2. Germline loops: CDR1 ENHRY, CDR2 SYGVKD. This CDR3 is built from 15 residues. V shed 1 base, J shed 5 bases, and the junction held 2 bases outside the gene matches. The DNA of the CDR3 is TGTGCCATCAGTGAGTTCGGACTAGCGGACAATGAGCAGTTCTTC. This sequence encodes CAISEFGLADNEQFF.

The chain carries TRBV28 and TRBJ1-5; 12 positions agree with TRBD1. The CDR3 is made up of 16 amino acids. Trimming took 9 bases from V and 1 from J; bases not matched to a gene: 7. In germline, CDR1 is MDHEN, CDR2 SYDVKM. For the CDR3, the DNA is TGTGCCAGTTGGGACAGGGGGCGTCTCAGCAATCAGCCCCAGCATTTT. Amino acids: CASWDRGRLSNQPQHF.

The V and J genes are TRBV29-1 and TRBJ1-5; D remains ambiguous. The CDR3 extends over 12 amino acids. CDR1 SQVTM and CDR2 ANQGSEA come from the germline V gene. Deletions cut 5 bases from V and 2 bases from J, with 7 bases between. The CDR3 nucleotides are TGCAGCGTTACCATAGGCAATCAGCCCCAGCATTTT. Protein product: CSVTIGNQPQHF.

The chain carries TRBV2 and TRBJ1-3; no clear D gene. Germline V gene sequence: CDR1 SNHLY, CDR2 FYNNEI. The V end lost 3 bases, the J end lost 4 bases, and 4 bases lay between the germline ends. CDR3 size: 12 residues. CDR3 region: CASSERGNTIYF. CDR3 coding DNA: TGTGCCAGCAGTGAGCGGGGAAACACCATATATTTT.

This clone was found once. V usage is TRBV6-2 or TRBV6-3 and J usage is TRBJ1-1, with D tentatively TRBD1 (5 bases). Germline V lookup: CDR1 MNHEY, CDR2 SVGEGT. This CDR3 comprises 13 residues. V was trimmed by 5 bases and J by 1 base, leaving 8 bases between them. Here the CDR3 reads CASSIDRNTEAFF. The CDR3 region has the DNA TGTGCCAGCAGTATCGACAGGAACACTGAAGCTTTCTTT.

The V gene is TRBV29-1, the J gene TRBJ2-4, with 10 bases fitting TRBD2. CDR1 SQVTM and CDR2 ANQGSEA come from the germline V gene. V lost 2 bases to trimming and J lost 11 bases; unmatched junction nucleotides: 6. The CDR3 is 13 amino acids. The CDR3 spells CSVELAGVRVQYF. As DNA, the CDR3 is TGCAGCGTTGAACTAGCGGGAGTGAGGGTTCAGTACTTC.

The CDR3 DNA reads as TGTGCCACTGGGGGGGTTGGCGAGCAGTTCTTC. This gives the protein CATGGVGEQFF. This chain joins TRBV19 and TRBJ2-1, with 7 bases fitting TRBD2. The CDR3 consists of 11 residues. The V gene end was trimmed by 10 bases and the J gene end by 10 bases; junction bases not matched to a gene: 7. Germline CDR1 and CDR2: LNHDA and SQIVND (reference sequence).

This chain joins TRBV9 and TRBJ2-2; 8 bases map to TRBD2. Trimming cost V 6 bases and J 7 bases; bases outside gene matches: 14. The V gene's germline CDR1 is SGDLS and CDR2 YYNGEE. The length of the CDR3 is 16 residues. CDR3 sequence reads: CASTTGFSGINGELFF. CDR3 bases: TGTGCCAGCACCACGGGCTTTAGCGGGATAAACGGGGAGCTGTTTTTT.

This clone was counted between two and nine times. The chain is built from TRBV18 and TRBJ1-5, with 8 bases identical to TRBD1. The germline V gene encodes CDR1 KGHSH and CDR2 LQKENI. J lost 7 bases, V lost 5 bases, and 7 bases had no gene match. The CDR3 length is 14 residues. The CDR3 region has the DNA TGTGCCAGCTCATCACAGGGGGAGCGGCAGCCCCAGCATTTT. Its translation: CASSSQGERQPQHF.

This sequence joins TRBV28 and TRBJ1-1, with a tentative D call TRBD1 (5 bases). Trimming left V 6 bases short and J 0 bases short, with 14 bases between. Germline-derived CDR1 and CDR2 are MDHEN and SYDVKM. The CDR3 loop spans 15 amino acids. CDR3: CASSNRQFMNTEAFF. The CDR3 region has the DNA TGTGCCAGCAGCAATAGACAGTTCATGAACACTGAAGCTTTCTTT.

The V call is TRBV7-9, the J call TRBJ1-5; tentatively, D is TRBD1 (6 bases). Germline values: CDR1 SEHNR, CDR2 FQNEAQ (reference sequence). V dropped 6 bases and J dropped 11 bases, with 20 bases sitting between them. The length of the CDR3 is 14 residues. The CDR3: CASSPSGAASAQHF. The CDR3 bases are TGTGCCAGCAGTCCGTCAGGGGCAGCCTCGGCCCAGCATTTT.

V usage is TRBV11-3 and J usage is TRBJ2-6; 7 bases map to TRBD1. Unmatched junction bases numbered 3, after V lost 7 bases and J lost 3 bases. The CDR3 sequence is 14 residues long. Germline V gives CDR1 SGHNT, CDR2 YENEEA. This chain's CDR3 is CASKDRDGANVLTF. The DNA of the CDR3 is TGTGCCAGCAAAGACAGGGATGGGGCCAACGTCCTGACTTTC.

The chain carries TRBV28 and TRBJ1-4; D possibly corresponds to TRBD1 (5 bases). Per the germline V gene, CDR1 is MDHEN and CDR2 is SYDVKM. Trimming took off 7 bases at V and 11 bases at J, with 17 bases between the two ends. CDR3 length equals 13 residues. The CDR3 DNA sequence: TGTGCCAGCAAGGGGCCTAACGACCCGAAACTGTTTTTT. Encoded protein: CASKGPNDPKLFF.

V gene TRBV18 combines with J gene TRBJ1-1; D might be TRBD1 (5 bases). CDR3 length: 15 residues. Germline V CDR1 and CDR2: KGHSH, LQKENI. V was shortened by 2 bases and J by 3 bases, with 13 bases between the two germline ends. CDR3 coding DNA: TGTGCCAGCTCACCAAGTCGGTCCAGGGACACTGAAGCTTTCTTT. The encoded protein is CASSPSRSRDTEAFF.

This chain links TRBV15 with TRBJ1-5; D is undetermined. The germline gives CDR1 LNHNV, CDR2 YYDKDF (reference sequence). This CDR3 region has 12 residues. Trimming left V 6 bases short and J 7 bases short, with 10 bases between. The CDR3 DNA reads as TGTGCCACCAGAGCCGGGAGCCAGCCCCAGCATTTT. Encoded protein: CATRAGSQPQHF.

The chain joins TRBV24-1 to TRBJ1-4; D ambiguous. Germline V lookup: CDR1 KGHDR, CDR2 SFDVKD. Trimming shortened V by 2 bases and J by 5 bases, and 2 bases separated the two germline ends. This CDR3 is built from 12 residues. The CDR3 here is CATSDSNEKLFF. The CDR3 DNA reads TGTGCCACCAGTGATTCAAATGAAAAACTGTTTTTT.

The CDR3: CASRPTGDSFYNEQFF. The CDR3 region has the DNA TGCGCCAGCAGACCGACAGGGGACTCTTTTTACAATGAGCAGTTCTTC. V usage is TRBV5-1 and J usage is TRBJ2-1; 8 nucleotides align to TRBD1. CDR1 SGHRS and CDR2 YFSETQ come from the germline V gene. This CDR3 has 16 residues. Germline trimming cut 5 bases from V and 4 bases from J; bases unmatched to any gene: 11.

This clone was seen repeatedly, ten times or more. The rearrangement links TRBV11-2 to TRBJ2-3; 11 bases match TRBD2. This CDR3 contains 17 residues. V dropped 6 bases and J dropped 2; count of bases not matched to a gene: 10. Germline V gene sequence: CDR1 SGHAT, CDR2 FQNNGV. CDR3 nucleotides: TGTGCCAGCAGACGGACTAGCGGGTTAAGAGCCACAGATACGCAGTATTTT. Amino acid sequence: CASRRTSGLRATDTQYF.

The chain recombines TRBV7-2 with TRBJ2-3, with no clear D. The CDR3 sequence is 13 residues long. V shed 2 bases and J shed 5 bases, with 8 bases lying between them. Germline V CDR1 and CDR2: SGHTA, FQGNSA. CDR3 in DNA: TGTGCCAGCAGCTTATGGGCCGAAGATACGCAGTATTTT. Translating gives CASSLWAEDTQYF.

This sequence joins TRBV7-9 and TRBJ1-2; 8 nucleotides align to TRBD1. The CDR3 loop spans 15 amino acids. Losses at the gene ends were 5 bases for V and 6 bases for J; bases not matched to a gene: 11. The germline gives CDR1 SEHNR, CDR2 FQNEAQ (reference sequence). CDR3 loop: CASSHNFLQGDGYTF. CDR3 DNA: TGTGCCAGCAGCCACAATTTTCTACAGGGGGATGGCTACACCTTC.

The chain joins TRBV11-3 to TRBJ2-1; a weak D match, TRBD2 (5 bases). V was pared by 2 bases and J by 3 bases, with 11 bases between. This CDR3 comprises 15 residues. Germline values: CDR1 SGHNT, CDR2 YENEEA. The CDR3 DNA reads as TGTGCCAGCAGCTTAAACGGACTGAGCTACAATGAGCAGTTCTTC. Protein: CASSLNGLSYNEQFF.

The CDR3 loop is CASSLLSGPSYEQYF. In nucleotides, the CDR3 is TGTGCCAGCAGCTTACTTAGCGGGCCTTCCTACGAGCAGTACTTC. This chain joins TRBV11-3 and TRBJ2-7, with 7 nucleotides matching TRBD2. V was pared by 2 bases and J by 1 base, with 5 bases of the junction left unmatched. The length of the CDR3 is 15 residues. Germline assignment: CDR1 SGHNT and CDR2 YENEEA.

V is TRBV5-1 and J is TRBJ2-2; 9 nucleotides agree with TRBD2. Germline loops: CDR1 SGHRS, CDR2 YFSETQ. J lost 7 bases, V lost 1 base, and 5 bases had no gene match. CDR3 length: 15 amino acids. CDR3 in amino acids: CASSLTAGGGGELFF. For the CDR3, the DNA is TGCGCCAGCAGCTTGACGGCGGGAGGGGGCGGGGAGCTGTTTTTT.

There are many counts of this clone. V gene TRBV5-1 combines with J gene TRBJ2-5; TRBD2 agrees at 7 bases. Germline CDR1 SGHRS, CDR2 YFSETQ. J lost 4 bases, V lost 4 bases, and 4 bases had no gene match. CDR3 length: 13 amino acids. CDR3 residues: CASSDVAGETQYF. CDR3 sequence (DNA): TGCGCCAGCAGCGACGTAGCGGGAGAGACCCAGTACTTC.